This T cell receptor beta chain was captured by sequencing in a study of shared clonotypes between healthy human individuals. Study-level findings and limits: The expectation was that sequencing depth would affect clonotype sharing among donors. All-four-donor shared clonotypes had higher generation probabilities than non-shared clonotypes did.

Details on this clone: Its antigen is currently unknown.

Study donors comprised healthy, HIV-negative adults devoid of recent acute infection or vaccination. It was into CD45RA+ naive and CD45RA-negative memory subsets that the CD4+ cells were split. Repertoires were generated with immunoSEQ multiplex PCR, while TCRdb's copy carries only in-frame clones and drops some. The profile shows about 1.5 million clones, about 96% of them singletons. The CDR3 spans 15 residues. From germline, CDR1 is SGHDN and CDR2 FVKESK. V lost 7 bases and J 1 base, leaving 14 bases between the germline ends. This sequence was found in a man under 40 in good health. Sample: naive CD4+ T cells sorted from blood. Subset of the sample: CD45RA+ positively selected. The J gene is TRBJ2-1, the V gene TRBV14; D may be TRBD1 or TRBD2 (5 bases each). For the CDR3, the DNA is TGTGCCAGCACTAGAGGGGTAAGGTCCTACAATGAGCAGTTCTTC. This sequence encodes CASTRGVRSYNEQFF.